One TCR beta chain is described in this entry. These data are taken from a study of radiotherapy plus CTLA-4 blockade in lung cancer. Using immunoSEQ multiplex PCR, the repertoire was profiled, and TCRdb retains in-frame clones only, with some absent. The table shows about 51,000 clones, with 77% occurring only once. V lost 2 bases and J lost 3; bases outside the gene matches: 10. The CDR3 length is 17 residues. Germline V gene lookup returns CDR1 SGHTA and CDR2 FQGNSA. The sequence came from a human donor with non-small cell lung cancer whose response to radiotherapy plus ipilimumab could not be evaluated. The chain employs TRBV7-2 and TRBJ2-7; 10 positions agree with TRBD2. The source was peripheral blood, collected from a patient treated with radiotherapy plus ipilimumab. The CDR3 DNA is TGTGCCAGCAGCTTACGTCTAAGCGGGAGGGATTTCTACGAGCAGTACTTC. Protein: CASSLRLSGRDFYEQYF.